This entry lists 17 T cell receptor beta chains sequenced from one sample in a study of siplizumab effects on memory and regulatory T cells. Assay used: immunoSEQ multiplex PCR; TCRdb lists only in-frame clones, some missing. Of more than 70,000 clones in the sample, 95% were seen once. Material for sequencing was CD8+ T cells sorted from blood. These TCRs come from a human donor in good health.

This sequence joins TRBV7-8 and TRBJ1-2; weak D call: TRBD1 (5 bases). The V gene's germline CDR1 is SGHVS and CDR2 FQNEAQ. The CDR3 runs 12 residues. V lost 5 bases and J lost 6, with 10 bases in between. The CDR3 region is CASSTGPDGYTF. The CDR3 DNA is TGTGCCAGCAGCACAGGCCCGGATGGCTACACCTTC.

This clone came up once. The chain recombines TRBV5-6 with TRBJ1-2; D is unresolved. In germline, CDR1 is SGHDT, CDR2 YYEEEE. With 1 base removed from V and 3 bases from J, the gap between germline ends came to 7 bases. This CDR3 is built from 13 residues. DNA of the CDR3: TGTGCCAGCAGCTTGTCCGGGGACTATGGCTACACCTTC. Amino acid sequence: CASSLSGDYGYTF.

This chain joins TRBV6-5 and TRBJ2-2; 8 positions agree with TRBD2. The junction had 4 bases not matched to a gene; V was cut back by 4 bases and J by 6 bases. Germline V gene sequence: CDR1 MNHEY, CDR2 SVGAGI. The CDR3 totals 14 residues. CDR3 in DNA: TGTGCCAGCAGTTTCATCGGGGGGGCCGGGGAGCTGTTTTTT. It yields the protein CASSFIGGAGELFF.

A single count supports this clone. The chain joins TRBV11-2 to TRBJ2-1; D gene unclear. The germline V gene has CDR1 SGHAT and CDR2 FQNNGV. CDR3 length equals 15 residues. Trimming shortened V by 5 bases and J by 2 bases, and 13 bases separated the two germline ends. CDR3 protein: CASSDDGRAYNEQFF. The CDR3, as DNA: TGTGCCAGCAGCGATGACGGACGGGCCTACAATGAGCAGTTCTTC.

The table lists this clone with a count of one. The J gene is TRBJ2-2, the V gene TRBV9, with 9 bases identical to TRBD1. From germline, CDR1 is SGDLS and CDR2 YYNGEE. V lost 4 bases, J lost 4 bases, and 8 bases stayed unmatched. CDR3 size: 16 residues. CDR3 protein: CASSFRQGDFTGELFF. DNA of the CDR3: TGTGCCAGCAGCTTTCGACAGGGGGATTTCACCGGGGAGCTGTTTTTT.

This clone has just a few counts. This chain joins TRBV29-1 and TRBJ1-1; D remains ambiguous. This CDR3 spans 12 amino acids. Germline assignment: CDR1 SQVTM and CDR2 ANQGSEA. V was pared by 1 base and J by 6 bases, with 9 bases between. CDR3 sequence: CSVEGGRPEAFF. The CDR3 DNA reads as TGCAGCGTTGAAGGGGGTCGGCCTGAAGCTTTCTTT.

This chain uses TRBV27 with TRBJ2-7; 11 nucleotides align to TRBD2. This CDR3 contains 15 residues. Losses at the gene ends were 7 bases for V and 5 bases for J; bases not matched to a gene: 10. The germline gives CDR1 MNHEY, CDR2 SMNVEV (reference sequence). CDR3 nucleotide sequence: TGTGCCAGCAATATCCTAGCGGGAGGCCCCCACGAGCAGTACTTC. Translation gives CASNILAGGPHEQYF.

The chain combines TRBV9 with TRBJ2-3; D is possibly TRBD2 (6 bases). The V end was cut by 0 bases, the J end by 4 bases, with 9 bases between. The CDR3 extends over 14 amino acids. Germline V lookup: CDR1 SGDLS, CDR2 YYNGEE. The CDR3 sequence: CASSVEGLPDTQYF. Written as DNA, the CDR3 is TGTGCCAGCAGCGTAGAGGGACTCCCAGATACGCAGTATTTT.

V gene TRBV6-5 combines with J gene TRBJ1-1; D remains ambiguous. Per germline, CDR1 MNHEY and CDR2 SVGAGI. V shed 5 bases and J shed 2 bases, with 12 bases lying between them. The CDR3 has 14 amino acids. CDR3 protein: CASSLEQLNTEAFF. The CDR3 bases are TGTGCCAGCAGTCTGGAACAGTTAAACACTGAAGCTTTCTTT.

The genes are TRBV6-5 and TRBJ1-4; no firm D call. This CDR3 has 13 residues. V was cut by 5 bases and J by 5 bases, with 9 bases left in between. Germline CDR1 reads MNHEY; CDR2 reads SVGAGI. In DNA, the CDR3 is TGTGCCAGCAGTACCACTCTAAATGAAAAACTGTTTTTT. Amino acid sequence: CASSTTLNEKLFF.

The CDR3 DNA follows: TGCGCCAGCAGCCCCGGGACAGGGGTCTCCTACGAGCAGTACTTC. As protein: CASSPGTGVSYEQYF. This chain uses TRBV4-1 with TRBJ2-7, with TRBD1 matching over 10 bases. Germline V gene lookup returns CDR1 MGHRA and CDR2 YSYEKL. CDR3 length: 15 residues. The V gene end was trimmed by 4 bases and the J gene end by 0 bases; junction bases not matched to a gene: 3.

The chain carries TRBV18 and TRBJ1-5, with 10 bases identical to TRBD1. The CDR3 totals 15 residues. Germline CDR1 is KGHSH and CDR2 is LQKENI. V was pared by 2 bases and J by 5 bases, with 3 bases of the junction left unmatched. CDR3 DNA sequence: TGTGCCAGCTCACCATCCGGGACAGGGGATCAGCCCCAGCATTTT. It specifies CASSPSGTGDQPQHF.

V usage is TRBV4-1 and J usage is TRBJ2-7; D gene ambiguous. Trimming removed 0 bases from V and 3 bases from J, with 9 bases in between. The germline V gene encodes CDR1 MGHRA and CDR2 YSYEKL. The length of the CDR3 is 14 residues. The CDR3 nucleotides read TGCGCCAGCAGCCAAGATATAGGTTTCTACGAGCAGTACTTC. Translating it yields CASSQDIGFYEQYF.

CDR3 nucleotide sequence: TGTGCCAGCAGCGTAGCTAGGACAGGGGGTCAATCTCTAGGGGCCAACGTCCTGACTTTC. Translation: CASSVARTGGQSLGANVLTF. This chain joins TRBV9 and TRBJ2-6, with TRBD1 matching 10 bases. V dropped 0 bases and J dropped 4; count of bases not matched to a gene: 13. The CDR3 extends over 20 amino acids. Germline loops: CDR1 SGDLS, CDR2 YYNGEE. Together with reference TRBV9 and TRBJ2-6, the CDR3 gives the full variable domain: DSGVTQTPKHLITATGQRVTLRCSPRSGDLSVYWYQQSLDQGLQFLIQYYNGEERAKGNILERFSAQQFPDLHSELNLSSLELGDSALYFCASSVARTGGQSLGANVLTFGAGSRLTVL.

This rearrangement joins TRBV7-9 to TRBJ2-1; D could derive from TRBD1 or TRBD2 (5 bases each). The V and J ends lost 5 bases and 2 bases respectively, with 13 bases between them. CDR1 is SEHNR, CDR2 FQNEAQ, per germline (reference sequence). The CDR3 sequence is 15 residues long. The CDR3, as DNA: TGTGCCAGCAGCCACGGGACGGACCCCTACAATGAGCAGTTCTTC. It translates to CASSHGTDPYNEQFF.

V gene TRBV27 combines with J gene TRBJ2-1; D uncertain. The CDR3 loop spans 12 amino acids. The ends were cut back, 5 bases at V and 2 bases at J, with 4 bases in the middle. Per the germline V gene, CDR1 is MNHEY and CDR2 is SMNVEV (reference sequence). The DNA of the CDR3 is TGTGCCAGCAGTAACACCTACAATGAGCAGTTCTTC. Translated: CASSNTYNEQFF.

V gene TRBV18 combines with J gene TRBJ1-3; 11 bases are a match to TRBD1. J was trimmed by 2 bases and V by 3 bases; bases with no gene match: 0. This CDR3 region has 15 residues. Germline assignment: CDR1 KGHSH and CDR2 LQKENI. The CDR3 sequence: CASSPGQGAGNTIYF. CDR3 nucleotide sequence: TGTGCCAGCTCACCGGGACAGGGGGCTGGAAACACCATATATTTT.